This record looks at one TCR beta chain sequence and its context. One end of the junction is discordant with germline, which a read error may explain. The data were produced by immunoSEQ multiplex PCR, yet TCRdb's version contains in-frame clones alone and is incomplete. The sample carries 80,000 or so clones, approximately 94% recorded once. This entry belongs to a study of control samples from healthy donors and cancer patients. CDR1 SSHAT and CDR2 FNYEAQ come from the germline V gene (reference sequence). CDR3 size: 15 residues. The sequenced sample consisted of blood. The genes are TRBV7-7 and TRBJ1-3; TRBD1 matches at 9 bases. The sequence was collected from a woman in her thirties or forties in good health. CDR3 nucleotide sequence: TGTGCTAGCAGCTTCGGGACAGGGAATGGAAACACCATATATTTT. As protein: CASSFGTGNGNTIYF.